Presented here are 6 T cell receptor beta chains from one specimen sequenced in a study of T-cell memory formation after mild COVID-19. Each CDR3 protein is one row after TCRdb ran MiXCR on the 5' RACE reads. Altogether approximately 570,000 distinct CDR3 sequences are present, roughly 18% being singletons, with the ten largest covering more than 10%. Sequenced: PBMCs or a T cell subset sorted from them (not recorded which). The receptors were gathered from an adult woman who had mild COVID-19 (a few samples of this study predate the infection). Cell type and time point are not known.

This clonotype was counted ten times or more. The chain joins TRBV7-9 to TRBJ2-1; no firm D call. The CDR3 is made up of 12 amino acids. The V end was cut by 2 bases, the J end by 7 bases, with 6 bases between. In germline, CDR1 is SEHNR, CDR2 FQNEAQ (reference sequence). The CDR3 loop is CASSLRVNEQFF. CDR3 bases: TGTGCCAGCAGCTTACGCGTGAATGAGCAGTTCTTC.

This chain links TRBV6-5 with TRBJ1-1, with 7 bases that match TRBD1. Germline CDR1 and CDR2: MNHEY and SVGAGI. CDR3 length: 17 residues. The ends lost 0 bases at V and 0 bases at J; junction bases unmatched: 7. Here the CDR3 reads CASSYSGRGTMNTEAFF. The CDR3 nucleotides read TGTGCCAGCAGTTACTCTGGCAGGGGGACCATGAACACTGAAGCTTTCTTT.

The V call is TRBV29-1, the J call TRBJ2-7; 7 positions agree with TRBD1. Trimming removed 2 bases from V and 3 bases from J; junction bases left unmatched: 13. The CDR3 covers 16 residues. CDR1 SQVTM and CDR2 ANQGSEA come from the germline V gene. As DNA, the CDR3 is TGCAGCGTTGAAAGGTTTGCGACAGGGAGCGGCTACGAGCAGTACTTC. It codes for CSVERFATGSGYEQYF.

This chain connects TRBV12-3 or TRBV12-4 to TRBJ1-1; the match to TRBD1 covers 10 bases. With 6 bases clipped from V and 6 bases from J, the junction kept 13 bases outside the gene matches. The CDR3 totals 16 residues. The CDR3 here is CASRLAGQGVEAEAFF. CDR3 sequence (DNA): TGTGCCAGCAGACTAGCCGGACAGGGGGTGGAGGCTGAAGCTTTCTTT.

A few counts support this clonotype. The chain employs TRBV7-9 and TRBJ1-2, with D perhaps TRBD1 (5 bases). This CDR3 region has 15 residues. V gave up 2 bases and J gave up 4 bases, with 14 bases separating them. Germline CDR1 is SEHNR and CDR2 is FQNEAQ (reference sequence). Written as DNA, the CDR3 is TGTGCCAGCAGCTTATGGCGGGGGAACAGCTATGGCTACACCTTC. Protein sequence: CASSLWRGNSYGYTF.

The sample holds many counts of this clonotype. The chain has TRBV5-5 and TRBJ2-1, with D possibly matching TRBD2 (5 bases). CDR1 SGHKS and CDR2 YYEKEE come from the germline V gene (reference sequence). V lost 4 bases and J lost 0, with 11 bases in between. There are 15 residues in the CDR3. CDR3: CASSEGLSSYNEQFF. Here the CDR3 DNA reads TGTGCCAGCAGCGAGGGCCTGAGCTCCTACAATGAGCAGTTCTTC.